The sequence of this T cell receptor beta chain was determined in a study of T cell responses to AZD1222 COVID-19 vaccine. Findings of the study overall: Regions 160-218 and 743-854 held dominance among vaccine-associated CD4 TCRs, which spanned spike. After the peak T cell response, and only then, were repertoires sampled. Reports say nearly half of spike-specific TCRs go after unmutated variant regions.

Data came from immunoSEQ multiplex PCR; TCRdb stores just in-frame clones and leaves some out. In the table there are 150,000 or so clones, about nine tenths of which are singletons. Trimming took off 4 bases at V and 0 bases at J, with 12 bases between the two ends. From germline, CDR1 is GTSNPN and CDR2 SVGIG (reference sequence). CDR3 length: 14 amino acids. Details on this clone: Its antigen is currently unknown.

J is TRBJ1-1 and V is TRBV30, with D unresolved. The clonotype was recovered from an adult in good health. Sequencing was performed on peripheral blood, taken on day 0 of AZD1222 vaccination. The CDR3 sequence: CAWKRRPMNTEAFF. As DNA, the CDR3 is TGTGCCTGGAAAAGAAGACCCATGAACACTGAAGCTTTCTTT.